This is a list of T cell receptor beta chains from one sample in a study of PD-L1 blockade in urothelial cancer. TCRdb's table, derived via immunoSEQ multiplex PCR, lists solely in-frame clones and lacks some. The profile shows some 87,000 clones, roughly 84% of them singletons. Sequences were derived from PBMCs, sampled around atezolizumab (anti-PD-L1) treatment. Every receptor here comes from a man aged 60 to 75 with urothelial cancer. CDR3s include the opening cysteine and the closing phenylalanine or tryptophan. Each record gives: clone size, V gene, J gene, D gene, CDR3 DNA, CDR3 protein. The D gene is left open where the match is weak. Some rows mark clone size as missing; the rest say once, few, many or name a class of expanded clone.

>.|TRBV15|TRBJ1-4|TRBD1
TGTGCCACCAGCAGGGGACAGTCCGGGGTTAGTGAAAAACTGTTTTTT
CATSRGQSGVSEKLFF
>.|TRBV5-1|TRBJ2-7|TRBD1
TGCGCCACACGGCCGGGACAGGGGATCTCCTACGAGCAGTACTTC
CATRPGQGISYEQYF
>few|TRBV15|TRBJ1-2|.
TGTGCCACCAGCAGCCCGACAGGACGATATGGCTACACCTTC
CATSSPTGRYGYTF
>.|TRBV10-3|TRBJ2-7|.
TGTGCCATCACTTTTGACCCCATCGGGGAGCAGTACTTC
CAITFDPIGEQYF
>.|TRBV11-1|TRBJ2-7|TRBD1
TGTGCCAGCAGCTCGACGGGGACAGCAGGCTACGAGCAGTACTTC
CASSSTGTAGYEQYF
>once|TRBV6-5|TRBJ2-5|.
TGTGCCAGCAGTTACTCGGGCAGCCAAGAGACCCAGTACTTC
CASSYSGSQETQYF
>.|TRBV4-2|TRBJ2-7|.
TGTGCCAGCAGCCCCGGGGTTGGGTCCTACGAGCAGTACTTC
CASSPGVGSYEQYF
>.|TRBV28|TRBJ2-7|TRBD1
TGTGCCAGCATCAAGACAGGGTCTAATTACGAGCAGTACTTC
CASIKTGSNYEQYF
>once|TRBV18|TRBJ1-1|.
TGTGCCAGCTCACCTAGGACAGACGACCTAGCTTTCTTT
CASSPRTDDLAFF
>.|TRBV15|TRBJ1-1|.
TGTGCCACCAGCAGAGGCGGGGTGAACACTGAAGCTTTCTTT
CATSRGGVNTEAFF
>.|TRBV27|TRBJ1-2|.
TGTGCCAGCAGTACACAGGGATATGGCTACACCTTC
CASSTQGYGYTF
>.|TRBV2|TRBJ2-1|TRBD2
TGTGCCAGCAGCGGCCCGGGACTAGCGGGGGACAATGAGCAGTTCTTC
CASSGPGLAGDNEQFF
>few|TRBV28|TRBJ1-3|.
TGTGCCACCAAGGACAGCGTCTCTGGAAACACCATATATTTT
CATKDSVSGNTIYF
>.|TRBV19|TRBJ1-2|.
TGTGCCAGTACCACGGGGGGGGGTGCTCCCTATGGCTACACCTTC
CASTTGGGAPYGYTF
>.|TRBV11-3|TRBJ1-6|.
TGTGCCAGCAGCCCGGACTTCTGGGGTTCACCCCTCCACTTT
CASSPDFWGSPLHF
>.|TRBV27|TRBJ1-5|.
TGTGCCAGCAGTTCCGGTAACCGGCGGCAGCCCCAGCATTTT
CASSSGNRRQPQHF
>.|TRBV16|TRBJ1-2|TRBD1
TGTGCCAGCAGCCAATCGTGGGACAGGGATAACTATGGCTACACCTTC
CASSQSWDRDNYGYTF
>.|TRBV6-1|TRBJ2-7|.
TGTGCCAGCAGTTCAGGACTCCCCCTGTTC
CASSSGLPLF
>.|TRBV5-4|TRBJ2-1|TRBD2
TGTGCCAGCAGCCAACTGGGGCGGGAGATTGAGCAGTTCTTC
CASSQLGREIEQFF
>.|TRBV7-9|TRBJ1-2|TRBD1
TGTGCCAGCAGCTTCCAGGGGGCGGTTGGCTACACCTTC
CASSFQGAVGYTF
>.|TRBV27|TRBJ1-5|TRBD1
TGTGCCAGCAGTTTTGGAGGGGGCGAGGATCAGCCCCAGCATTTT
CASSFGGGEDQPQHF
>.|TRBV5-1|TRBJ2-7|.
TGCGCCAGCAGTAGTGAGAGGTACGAGCAGTACTTC
CASSSERYEQYF
>.|TRBV7-9|TRBJ2-1|TRBD2
TGTGCCAGCAGCTTGCGTTCGATGGGACTAGCTCCGGACAATGAGCAGTTCTTC
CASSLRSMGLAPDNEQFF
>.|TRBV4-3|TRBJ2-3|.
TGCGCCAGCAGCCAGCAGACTAGCACAGATACGCAGTATTTT
CASSQQTSTDTQYF
>few|TRBV27|TRBJ1-1|.
TGTGCCAGCAGTTTATCGGTGAGGGTGGAGAACACTGAAGCTTTCTTT
CASSLSVRVENTEAFF
>.|TRBV6-1|TRBJ2-1|TRBD1
TGTGCCACCCTCCCGACAGGGGGCGCTGGGAATGAGCAGTTCTTC
CATLPTGGAGNEQFF
>.|TRBV4-2|TRBJ2-2|TRBD2
TGTGCCAGCAGCCAAGTCGCTAGCGGGGGCACCGGGGAGCTGTTTTTT
CASSQVASGGTGELFF
>.|TRBV29-1|TRBJ2-5|.
TGCAGCGTTACCCGGGACTCTCAAGAGACCCAGTACTTC
CSVTRDSQETQYF
>once|TRBV25-1|TRBJ1-4|.
TGTGCCACCCAGACAGGCGAAAAACTGTTTTTT
CATQTGEKLFF
>.|TRBV5-4|TRBJ2-1|TRBD2
TGTGCCAGCAGCTTGGCGGGGACTAGCTCCTACAATGAGCAGTTCTTC
CASSLAGTSSYNEQFF
>.|TRBV13|TRBJ1-1|TRBD1
TGTGCCAGCAGCTACAGGGGTTGGGGGAACACTGAAGCTTTCTTT
CASSYRGWGNTEAFF
>.|TRBV9|TRBJ2-5|.
TGTGCCAGCAGCGTATCCCCGCAGCAAGAGACCCAGTACTTC
CASSVSPQQETQYF
>.|TRBV7-2|TRBJ2-7|TRBD2
TGTGCCAGCAGCCTAGGGAGGGGCTCAGACTACGAGCAGTACTTC
CASSLGRGSDYEQYF
>.|TRBV7-9|TRBJ2-1|TRBD1
TGTGCCAGCAGCACAATCCTACAGGGGAATGAGCAGTTCTTC
CASSTILQGNEQFF
>.|TRBV27|TRBJ2-4|.
TGTGCCAGCCAAGGGGCGAATCAAGTCATTCAGTACTTC
CASQGANQVIQYF
>.|TRBV12-2|TRBJ1-2|.
TGTGCAAGTCGCCCCCCCCGGGACGGGGCAGGGGAAGGCTACACCTTC
CASRPPRDGAGEGYTF
>.|TRBV7-9|TRBJ1-2|.
TGTGCCAGCAGCCCAGGGGTGGACGGCTACACCTTC
CASSPGVDGYTF
>few|TRBV28|TRBJ1-1|.
TGTGCCGCGCCCCCGACTGAAGCTTTCTTT
CAAPPTEAFF
>.|TRBV6-5|TRBJ2-4|.
TGTGCCAGCAGTTACTCACCGGGAAAAAACATTCAGTACTTC
CASSYSPGKNIQYF
>.|TRBV2|TRBJ1-4|TRBD1
TGTGCCAGCAGTCCACAGACAGGGGGGGGTGAAAAACTGTTTTTT
CASSPQTGGGEKLFF
>.|TRBV10-3|TRBJ2-7|.
TGTGCCATCATGGAGGGGTCGTACTCCTACGAGCAGTACTTC
CAIMEGSYSYEQYF
>once|TRBV9|TRBJ2-5|.
TGTGCCAGCAGCGTAGGGTGGGGGCGAAGAGAGACCCAGTACTTC
CASSVGWGRRETQYF
>.|TRBV6-5|TRBJ2-7|TRBD1
TGTGCCAGCTCCCCAGGGGGATACGAGCAGTACTTC
CASSPGGYEQYF
>.|TRBV14|TRBJ1-1|TRBD1
TGTGCCAGCAGCCGTGACAGGGGAACTGAAGCTTTCTTT
CASSRDRGTEAFF
>.|TRBV5-8|TRBJ2-2|TRBD1
TGTGCCAGCAGCTTGGATCAGGGGGCGAACACCGGGGAGCTGTTTTTT
CASSLDQGANTGELFF
>.|TRBV6-6|TRBJ2-7|.
TGTGCCAGCAGTTACCCGACAGGAGTCGAGCAGTACTTC
CASSYPTGVEQYF
>.|TRBV9|TRBJ1-3|.
TGTGCCAGCAGCGTAGGGGGGAGGATCGTCTCTGGAAACACCATATATTTT
CASSVGGRIVSGNTIYF
>.|TRBV10-3|TRBJ1-1|.
TGTGCCATCAGTGACAGATATAACACTGAAGCTTTCTTT
CAISDRYNTEAFF
>once|TRBV4-1|TRBJ2-7|TRBD1
TGCGCCAGCAGCCCCCAGACAGGGCTAGTTTACGAGCAGTACTTC
CASSPQTGLVYEQYF
>.|TRBV7-9|TRBJ2-7|TRBD2
TGTGCCAGCAGCGCCCAGTTCCTAGCGGGAGCCCCCTACGAGCAGTACTTC
CASSAQFLAGAPYEQYF
>.|TRBV23-1|TRBJ1-5|.
TGCGCCAGCAGTCAATCAGGTATGATGGGTTTCAGGGGCAATCAGCCCCAGCATTTT
CASSQSGMMGFRGNQPQHF
>.|TRBV19|TRBJ1-1|.
TGTGCCAGTACCCGGGACAAGGTGATAACTGAAGCTTTCTTT
CASTRDKVITEAFF
>.|TRBV27|TRBJ1-2|TRBD1
TGTGCCAGCAGTCTCCGGGACAGGGGTATGCGTGGCTACACCTTC
CASSLRDRGMRGYTF
>once|TRBV28|TRBJ2-3|TRBD2
TGTGCCAGCAATAGCGGGGAATATCATTTCACAGATACGCAGTATTTT
CASNSGEYHFTDTQYF
>.|TRBV5-1|TRBJ2-7|.
TGCGCCAGCAGCTTGCAGGTTACCTACGAGCAGTACTTC
CASSLQVTYEQYF
>.|TRBV14|TRBJ2-3|.
TGTGCCAGCAGCCAAACGACAGGCAGCACAGATACGCAGTATTTT
CASSQTTGSTDTQYF
>.|TRBV11-1|TRBJ2-7|TRBD1
TGTGCCAGCAGCTCCGGGACAGGGCTCGGAGAGCAGTACTTC
CASSSGTGLGEQYF